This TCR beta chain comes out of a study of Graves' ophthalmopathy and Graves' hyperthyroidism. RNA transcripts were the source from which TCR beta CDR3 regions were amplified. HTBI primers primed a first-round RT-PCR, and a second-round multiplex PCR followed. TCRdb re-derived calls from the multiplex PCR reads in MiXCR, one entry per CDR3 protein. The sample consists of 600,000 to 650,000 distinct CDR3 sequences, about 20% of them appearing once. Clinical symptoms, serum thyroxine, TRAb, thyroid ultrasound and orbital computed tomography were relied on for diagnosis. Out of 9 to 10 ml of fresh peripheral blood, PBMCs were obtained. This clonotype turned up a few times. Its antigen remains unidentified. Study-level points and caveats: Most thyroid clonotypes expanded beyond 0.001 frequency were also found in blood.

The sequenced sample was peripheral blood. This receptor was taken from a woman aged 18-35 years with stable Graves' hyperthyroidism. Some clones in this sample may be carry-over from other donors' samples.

The CDR3 is CASRPDRWGLNTGELFF. The CDR3 DNA sequence: TGTGCCAGCAGACCCGACCGGTGGGGTCTTAACACCGGGGAGCTGTTTTTT. The rearrangement links TRBV27 to TRBJ2-2, with unresolved D. Trimming shortened V by 6 bases and J by 2 bases, and 19 bases separated the two germline ends. Germline assignment: CDR1 MNHEY and CDR2 SMNVEV (reference sequence). CDR3 size: 17 residues.